Listed below are T cell receptor beta chains from one sample, sequenced in a study of cytomegalovirus exposure and HLA in healthy donors. Profiled with immunoSEQ multiplex PCR; TCRdb holds only in-frame clones, not every one. The repertoire has some 170,000 clones, roughly 86% of them found once; the top ten carry approximately 7.7%. Sample: PBMCs. All receptors come from a man aged 25-40 years in good health and CMV-seropositive. CDR3s include the opening cysteine and the closing phenylalanine or tryptophan. The order of the fields is D gene, CDR3 length, clone size, V gene, J gene, CDR3 protein, CDR3 DNA. The D gene is left open where the match is weak. Not every row has a clone size; where given, it reads once, few, many or a size class.

TRBD2	15	.	TRBV27	TRBJ2-1	CASRLAPSSYNEQFF	TGTGCCAGCAGACTAGCGCCGAGCTCCTACAATGAGCAGTTCTTC
TRBD1	15	.	TRBV2	TRBJ1-4	CASTSRQGTNEKLFF	TGTGCCAGCACCAGCCGACAGGGAACTAATGAAAAACTGTTTTTT
.	12	.	TRBV19	TRBJ1-5	CASRDGDQPQHF	TGTGCCAGTAGGGACGGGGATCAGCCCCAGCATTTT
.	14	.	TRBV2	TRBJ2-1	CASEKRGLNNEQFF	TGTGCCAGCGAGAAACGAGGACTTAACAATGAGCAGTTCTTC
.	11	.	TRBV6-5	TRBJ1-3	CASSDGNTIYF	TGTGCCAGCAGTGATGGAAACACCATATATTTT
TRBD2	14	.	TRBV9	TRBJ2-3	CASNPSGSTDTQYF	TGTGCCAGCAATCCTAGCGGGAGCACAGATACGCAGTATTTT
TRBD2	17	.	TRBV7-2	TRBJ2-2	CASSLGGAGVGTGELFF	TGTGCCAGCAGCTTAGGGGGAGCGGGGGTTGGGACCGGGGAGCTGTTTTTT
.	12	.	TRBV7-8	TRBJ2-7	CASSLVNYEQYF	TGTGCCAGCAGCTTAGTGAACTACGAGCAGTACTTC
.	13	.	TRBV6-6	TRBJ2-7	CASSVQERGEQYF	TGTGCCAGCAGCGTACAAGAACGAGGCGAGCAGTACTTC
.	16	.	TRBV27	TRBJ2-5	CASSPFRQRGLETQYF	TGTGCCAGCAGTCCGTTCCGACAAAGGGGTTTGGAGACCCAGTACTTC
.	14	once	TRBV5-6	TRBJ1-2	CASTHDRGNYGYTF	TGTGCCAGCACCCACGATCGGGGTAACTATGGCTACACCTTC
TRBD1	16	.	TRBV9	TRBJ2-3	CASSPRTGPSTDTQYF	TGTGCCAGCAGCCCACGGACAGGTCCTAGCACAGATACGCAGTATTTT
.	16	.	TRBV6-1	TRBJ1-1	CASSDLSLNMNTEAFF	TGTGCCAGCAGTGACCTATCCCTCAATATGAACACTGAAGCTTTCTTT
TRBD1	16	.	TRBV7-2	TRBJ1-5	CASSLMGQRQGQPQHF	TGTGCCAGCAGCTTGATGGGACAGCGCCAGGGACAGCCCCAGCATTTT